The source of this TCR beta chain is a study of shared clonotypes between healthy human individuals. Method: immunoSEQ multiplex PCR; TCRdb's copy keeps in-frame clones and lacks some. The table records 2 million to 2.5 million clones, roughly 90% of them present only once. There are 17 residues in the CDR3. From germline, CDR1 is SGHVS and CDR2 FNYEAQ. V was shortened by 0 bases and J by 0 bases, with 12 bases between the two germline ends. The V call is TRBV7-6, the J call TRBJ1-3; D might be TRBD1 (6 bases). Sample: naive CD4+ T cells from PBMCs. The subset: CD45RA+ positively selected. This clonotype was obtained from a man between 18 and 35 years old in good health. Some clones in this sample may be carry-over from other donors' samples. The CDR3 loop is CASSLAPGGSSGNTIYF. The CDR3 DNA sequence: TGTGCCAGCAGCTTAGCGCCGGGGGGCAGCTCTGGAAACACCATATATTTT.